The TCR beta chain under discussion was sequenced for a study of T-cell reconstitution after alpha-beta-depleted transplantation in children. Construction of the TCRbeta library involved unique molecular identifiers. TCRdb fed the PCR reads into MiXCR, producing one record per CDR3 protein. The data show 200,000 or so distinct CDR3 sequences, 5% to 6.5% seen once. The CDR3 contains 13 residues. This clonotype was observed many times. The clonotype was recovered from a girl under three years old with combined immunodeficiency, due to receive a stem cell transplant. Sample: PBMCs, taken before TCRalphabeta/CD19-depleted stem cell transplant. This chain links TRBV21-1 with TRBJ2-3; the table gives TRBD2 as D, unverified against the DNA. TRBV21-1 counts as a pseudogene. CDR3 protein: CASGKRELDTQYF. As DNA, the CDR3 is TGTGCCAGCGGGAAGCGGGAGTTAGATACGCAGTATTTT.